This TCR beta chain was obtained from a study of T cell repertoires in cytomegalovirus infection. Study context: CMV epitopes used comprised recently identified HLA-C-restricted ones and well-studied HLA-B-restricted ones. In public TCR beta signatures, there were indications of both CMV infection and matching HLA type.

MiXCR was run by TCRdb on the reads, yielding one entry per CDR3 protein. The sample includes approximately 270,000 distinct CDR3 sequences, approximately 22% of them seen just once. With 2 bases clipped from V and 6 bases from J, the junction kept 9 bases outside the gene matches. Germline CDR1 is SGHTA and CDR2 is FQGNSA. The length of the CDR3 is 16 residues. Study observations and caveats: Dominant in the ex vivo response were TCR beta clonotypes restricted by HLA-C and specific for CMV.

Concerning this clonotype: Antigen unknown.

The chain recombines TRBV7-2 with TRBJ2-5; TRBD1 aligns across 10 bases. This receptor was obtained from a human donor in good health (CMV status not recorded). Some clones in this sample may be carry-over from other donors' samples. The source was cultured PBMCs, collected from culture after CMV antigen stimulation. This CDR3 is CASSLSVGTGVKTQYF. The CDR3 DNA reads TGTGCCAGCAGCTTAAGTGTCGGGACAGGGGTGAAGACCCAGTACTTC. Together with reference TRBV7-2 and TRBJ2-5, the CDR3 gives the full variable domain: GAGVSQSPSNKVTEKGKDVELRCDPISGHTALYWYRQSLGQGLEFLIYFQGNSAPDKSGLPSDRFSAERTGGSVSTLTIQRTQQEDSAVYLCASSLSVGTGVKTQYFGPGTRLLVL.